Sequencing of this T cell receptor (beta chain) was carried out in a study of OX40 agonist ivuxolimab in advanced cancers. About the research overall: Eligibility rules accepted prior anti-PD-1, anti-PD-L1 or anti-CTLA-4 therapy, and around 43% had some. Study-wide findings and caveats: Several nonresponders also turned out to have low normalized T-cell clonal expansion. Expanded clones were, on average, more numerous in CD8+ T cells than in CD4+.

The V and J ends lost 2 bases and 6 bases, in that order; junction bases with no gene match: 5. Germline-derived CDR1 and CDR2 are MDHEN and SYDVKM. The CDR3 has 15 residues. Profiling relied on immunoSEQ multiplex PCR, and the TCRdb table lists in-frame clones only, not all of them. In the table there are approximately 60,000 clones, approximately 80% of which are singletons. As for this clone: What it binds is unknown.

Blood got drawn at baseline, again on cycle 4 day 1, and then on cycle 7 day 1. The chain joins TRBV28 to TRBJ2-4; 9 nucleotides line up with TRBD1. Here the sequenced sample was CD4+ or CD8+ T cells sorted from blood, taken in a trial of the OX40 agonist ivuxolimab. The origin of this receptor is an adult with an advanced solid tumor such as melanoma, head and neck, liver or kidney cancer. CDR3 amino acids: CASSLGQGYGNIQYF. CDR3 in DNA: TGTGCCAGCAGTTTAGGACAGGGGTATGGAAACATTCAGTACTTC.